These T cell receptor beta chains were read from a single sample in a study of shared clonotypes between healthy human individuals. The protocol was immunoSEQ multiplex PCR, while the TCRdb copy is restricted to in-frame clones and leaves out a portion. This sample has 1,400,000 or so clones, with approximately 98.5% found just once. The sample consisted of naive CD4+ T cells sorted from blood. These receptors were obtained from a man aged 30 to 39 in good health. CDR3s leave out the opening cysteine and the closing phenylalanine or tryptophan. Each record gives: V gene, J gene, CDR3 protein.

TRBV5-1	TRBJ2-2	ASSLWGRASDRELF
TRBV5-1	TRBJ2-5	ASSVVTGVTETQY
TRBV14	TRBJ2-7	ASSQEKVSYEQY
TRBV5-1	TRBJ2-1	ASSLGLATPNEQF
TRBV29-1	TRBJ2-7	SVEDRGQGSYEQY
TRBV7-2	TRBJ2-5	ASSLAPLAFEKETQY
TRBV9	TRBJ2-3	ASSVALITDTQY
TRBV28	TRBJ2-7	ASSFLSGSYEQY
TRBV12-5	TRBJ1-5	ASSDNQPQH
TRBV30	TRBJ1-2	AWNGDGYT